Listed here are 17 T cell receptor beta chains from one sample, sequenced in a study of regulatory T cells in long-lasting Graves disease (dated by TCRdb to the early 2020s). The meaning of the sample's time point label: persistent/refractory GD, antithyroid drugs over 5 years with positive TRAb. For both TCR sequencing and RNA sequencing, RNA was extracted from PBMCs using TRIzol. Library method: multiplex PCR. Reads for this sample came from an Illumina HiSeq 4000. CDR3 regions were amplified by Arm-PCR with iRepertoire HTBI primers to construct TCR beta libraries. The public sequencing data were trimmed at Q25 with fastp and processed into clonotypes with MiXCR by TCRdb, which kept only in-frame beta chains. Every entry covers one CDR3 protein and lists the most common genes and DNA from its rows. The sample table records more than 300,000 distinct CDR3 sequences; about 23% of these occur just once. Approximately 30% of the sample goes to the ten largest clones.

The starting material was peripheral blood mononuclear cells (PBMCs), obtained when the disease was refractory, from a patient treated with antithyroid drugs. These receptors all come from a woman between 40 and 50 years old with Graves disease. Donor details come from another sample of the same person, matched by shared clones.

This clonotype was picked up one time. This chain connects TRBV5-1 to TRBJ1-1; D may be TRBD1 (5 bases). CDR1 and CDR2 (germline): SGHRS, YFSETQ. The CDR3 covers 13 residues. Between the trimmed V and J ends, which lost 0 bases and 6 bases, there was a span of 9 bases. The CDR3 DNA is TGCGCCAGCAGCTTGGGGTCAGGGTCTGAAGCTTTCTTT. Amino acids: CASSLGSGSEAFF.

This clonotype was counted at least ten times. V is TRBV7-2 and J is TRBJ1-2; D perhaps matches TRBD1 (6 bases). Germline assignment: CDR1 SGHTA and CDR2 FQGNSA. V lost 1 base to trimming and J lost 4 bases, with 16 bases between them. The CDR3 contains 16 residues. The chain's CDR3 is CASSLVGDISTYGYTF. The CDR3 nucleotides read TGTGCCAGCAGCTTAGTAGGGGACATATCGACCTATGGCTACACCTTC.

The sample holds a few counts of this clonotype. The V gene is TRBV7-9, the J gene TRBJ2-2; 11 bases map to TRBD2. The junction had 2 bases not matched to a gene; V was cut back by 5 bases and J by 6 bases. The CDR3 is 14 residues long. Germline CDR1 and CDR2: SEHNR and FQNEAQ (reference sequence). CDR3: CASSPGLAAGELFF. The CDR3 DNA sequence: TGTGCCAGCAGCCCGGGACTAGCGGCCGGGGAGCTGTTTTTT.

This chain joins TRBV19 and TRBJ1-5, with a possible D match to TRBD1 (6 bases). The CDR3 runs to 17 residues. Germline V gene sequence: CDR1 LNHDA, CDR2 SQIVND (reference sequence). V lost 9 bases to trimming and J lost 3 bases, with 24 bases between them. CDR3 protein: CASRKTPLRGNNQPQHF. DNA for the CDR3: TGTGCCAGCAGAAAGACTCCACTAAGGGGGAACAATCAGCCCCAGCATTTT. Looking up the rest from reference TRBV19 and TRBJ1-5 gives the full variable domain: DGGITQSPKYLFRKEGQNVTLSCEQNLNHDAMYWYRQDPGQGLRLIYYSQIVNDFQKGDIAEGYSVSREKKESFPLTVTSAQKNPTAFYLCASRKTPLRGNNQPQHFGDGTRLSIL.

This clonotype was seen a handful of times. The V call is TRBV5-6, the J call TRBJ2-7; 7 bases map to TRBD1. J lost 2 bases, V lost 2 bases, and 7 bases had no gene match. The CDR3 covers 15 residues. Germline V gene data show CDR1 as SGHDT and CDR2 as YYEEEE. This CDR3 is CASSLPGTATYEQYF. The CDR3 bases are TGTGCCAGCAGCTTACCCGGGACAGCAACCTACGAGCAGTACTTC.

The chain has TRBV5-6 and TRBJ1-1; D is ambiguous. This CDR3 is 13 amino acids long. CDR1 is SGHDT, CDR2 YYEEEE, per germline. Trimming left V 0 bases short and J 1 base short, with 4 bases between. The CDR3 here is CASSLAKNTEAFF. For the CDR3, the DNA is TGTGCCAGCAGCTTGGCTAAGAACACTGAAGCTTTCTTT. Complete variable domain (other parts from reference TRBV5-6 and TRBJ1-1): DAGVTQSPTHLIKTRGQQVTLRCSPKSGHDTVSWYQQALGQGPQFIFQYYEEEERQRGNFPDRFSGHQFPNYSSELNVNALLLGDSALYLCASSLAKNTEAFFGQGTRLTVV.

Ten or more counts support this clonotype. The V and J genes are TRBV12-3 or TRBV12-4 and TRBJ2-7; TRBD2 is a possible D gene (5 bases). V was clipped by 9 bases and J by 6 bases, with 12 bases between them. This CDR3 region has 11 residues. The CDR3, as DNA: TGTGCCAGTACTAGTTACGGCGAGCAGTACTTC. As protein: CASTSYGEQYF.

This clonotype appeared many times. The chain joins TRBV11-2 to TRBJ1-1; no definite D call. V dropped 2 bases and J dropped 7 bases, with 14 bases sitting between them. The CDR3 is 14 amino acids. Germline values: CDR1 SGHAT, CDR2 FQNNGV. The CDR3 DNA follows: TGTGCCAGCAGCTTACCCACGATGGTAAGTGAAGCTTTCTTT. It encodes CASSLPTMVSEAFF.

This clonotype appeared many times. The V gene is TRBV10-3, the J gene TRBJ2-7; tentative D call: TRBD1 (5 bases). Trimming removed 9 bases from V and 3 bases from J, with 18 bases in between. The V gene's germline CDR1 is ENHRY and CDR2 SYGVKD. CDR3 length: 14 amino acids. CDR3 nucleotide sequence: TGTGCCATAAGTAAGACAGAGAGTTACTACGAGCAGTACTTC. Amino acids: CAISKTESYYEQYF.

This clonotype showed up many times. The chain links TRBV6-1 to TRBJ2-7, with D perhaps matching TRBD1 (5 bases). The V end was cut by 11 bases, the J end by 6 bases, with 14 bases between. Germline V lookup: CDR1 MNHNS, CDR2 SASEGT. The CDR3 extends over 11 amino acids. The CDR3 reads CAVLRGGEQYF. CDR3 sequence (DNA): TGTGCCGTCCTTAGGGGCGGCGAGCAGTACTTC.

This chain joins TRBV19 and TRBJ2-2; no firm D call. CDR3 length: 15 residues. V was trimmed by 2 bases and J by 0 bases, leaving 7 bases between them. Germline assignment: CDR1 LNHDA and CDR2 SQIVND (reference sequence). The CDR3 sequence: CASSIRHTNTGELFF. CDR3 DNA: TGTGCCAGTAGTATACGACATACGAACACCGGGGAGCTGTTTTTT. Complete variable domain (other parts from reference TRBV19 and TRBJ2-2): DGGITQSPKYLFRKEGQNVTLSCEQNLNHDAMYWYRQDPGQGLRLIYYSQIVNDFQKGDIAEGYSVSREKKESFPLTVTSAQKNPTAFYLCASSIRHTNTGELFFGEGSRLTVL.

In its sample, this clonotype was seen many times. The junction departs from the called germline gene at one end, perhaps through a read error. The rearrangement links TRBV28 to TRBJ2-5; D unclear. CDR1 and CDR2 (germline): MDHEN, SYDVKM. CDR3 size: 14 residues. The CDR3 is CANSLFRIQETQYF. DNA for the CDR3: TGTGCCAACAGTTTGTTCCGTATACAAGAGACCCAGTACTTC.

In its sample, this clonotype was seen a few times. The chain combines TRBV10-3 with TRBJ1-5; 9 bases are shared with TRBD1. Losses at the gene ends were 6 bases for V and 3 bases for J; bases not matched to a gene: 6. Germline V CDR1 and CDR2: ENHRY, SYGVKD. This CDR3 comprises 15 residues. The CDR3 DNA reads as TGTGCCATCAGCCCGGGACAGGGACCCAATCAGCCCCAGCATTTT. The encoded protein is CAISPGQGPNQPQHF.

A remark on this clonotype: A much larger clonotype is one base distant, so this may be a read error. The V and J genes are TRBV7-8 and TRBJ2-7, with D perhaps matching TRBD1 (5 bases). The germline V gene has CDR1 SGHVS and CDR2 FQNEAQ. V was pared by 6 bases and J by 3 bases, with 12 bases between. CDR3 length: 13 amino acids. The CDR3 is CASREQEYYEQYF. The CDR3, as DNA: TGTGCCAGCAGAGAACAGGAATACTACGAGCAGTACTTC.

This clonotype has a count of ten or more. The chain couples TRBV14 to TRBJ2-5; D possibly corresponds to TRBD1 (6 bases). This CDR3 region has 18 residues. Germline values: CDR1 SGHDN, CDR2 FVKESK. The V gene lost 2 bases and the J gene lost 5 bases, with 24 bases spanning the gap. The DNA for the CDR3 is TGTGCCAGCAGCCAAAAAGGAGCGGCGGACAGAAAACCCGAGACCCAGTACTTC. This gives the protein CASSQKGAADRKPETQYF. Combining the CDR3 with reference TRBV14 and TRBJ2-5 gives the whole variable domain EAGVTQFPSHSVIEKGQTVTLRCDPISGHDNLYWYRRVMGKEIKFLLHFVKESKQDESGMPNNRFLAERTGGTYSTLKVQPAELEDSGVYFCASSQKGAADRKPETQYFGPGTRLLVL.

The V gene is TRBV5-1, the J gene TRBJ2-5; no definite D call. Germline V gives CDR1 SGHRS, CDR2 YFSETQ. CDR3 length: 11 residues. The V gene lost 4 bases and the J gene lost 5 bases, with 6 bases spanning the gap. The CDR3: CASSAAETQYF. The CDR3 DNA sequence: TGCGCCAGCAGCGCGGCGGAGACCCAGTACTTC.

The chain uses TRBV6-5 and TRBJ1-5, with D unclear. This CDR3 has 15 amino acids. V shed 2 bases and J shed 6 bases, with 14 bases lying between them. CDR1 is MNHEY and CDR2 is SVGAGI in the germline V gene. CDR3 in amino acids: CASSYNEGPGQPQHF. The CDR3 coding sequence is TGTGCCAGCAGTTACAATGAGGGCCCGGGTCAGCCCCAGCATTTT.